The rows below give T cell receptor beta chains drawn from one sample of a study of Graves' ophthalmopathy and Graves' hyperthyroidism. Via MiXCR, TCRdb re-called the multiplex PCR reads, giving one row per CDR3 protein. Altogether a few hundred thousand distinct CDR3 sequences are present, about 17% being singletons, with the ten largest covering roughly 2.3%. Specimen: peripheral blood. The receptors were sampled from an adult woman with stable Graves' hyperthyroidism. CDR3s include the opening cysteine and the closing phenylalanine or tryptophan.

j_call	v_call	cdr3_aa
TRBJ1-1	TRBV28	CASYRRDSYEAFF
TRBJ2-2	TRBV20-1	CSARDSGRRGTGELFF
TRBJ1-1	TRBV20-1	CSARARGRGFEAFF
TRBJ2-7	TRBV2	CASTLIDRFREQYF
TRBJ1-6	TRBV6-5	CASSYFVRNSPLHF
TRBJ2-2	TRBV5-1	CASSLVSPQGGIGELFF
TRBJ2-5	TRBV5-1	CASSLGTGNTRQETQYF
TRBJ2-4	TRBV20-1	CSARRAGEAKNIQYF
TRBJ2-2	TRBV29-1	CSVGLAGNTGELFF
TRBJ2-6	TRBV10-1	CASARDSGANVLTF
TRBJ2-2	TRBV12-3/TRBV12-4	CASTPLNTGELFF
TRBJ2-3	TRBV12-3/TRBV12-4	CASSFSGVGDTQYF
TRBJ1-1	TRBV7-6	CASSLAPDGMNTEAFF
TRBJ2-2	TRBV7-9	CASSLGSATGELFF
TRBJ1-3	TRBV20-1	CSARYGGRGGNTIYF
TRBJ1-1	TRBV28	CASRSYRAFF
TRBJ1-1	TRBV25-1	CASSEPTGVTEAFF
TRBJ1-1	TRBV12-3/TRBV12-4	CASRTGPASGKTDAFF
TRBJ1-1	TRBV20-1	CSASEGRVNTEAFF
TRBJ1-1	TRBV27	CASSFSPFGHENTEAFF
TRBJ1-6	TRBV7-2	CASSRDRGYTYDSPLHF
TRBJ2-7	TRBV6-5	CASSYSMGGGKYF
TRBJ1-5	TRBV20-1	CSARRGENSNQPQHF
TRBJ2-7	TRBV15	CATSFPASTAEQYF
TRBJ2-7	TRBV6-1	CASSGRTSSSYEQYF
TRBJ2-7	TRBV20-1	CSAREAGIYEQYF
TRBJ2-5	TRBV6-1	CASKERGTGQETQYF
TRBJ2-7	TRBV2	CASNGKLGGRSYEQYF
TRBJ2-7	TRBV7-2	CASSQDAGDRYEQYF
TRBJ1-2	TRBV25-1	CASSEGTYGYTF
TRBJ1-1	TRBV5-1	CASSLWVGSNTEAFF
TRBJ2-5	TRBV10-3	CAISGRDQETQYF
TRBJ1-6	TRBV6-5	CASSYGVGRSPLHF
TRBJ1-3	TRBV12-3/TRBV12-4	CASSFLLPLRKNGNTIYF
TRBJ2-3	TRBV20-1	CSAARTSSPYTQYF
TRBJ1-1	TRBV7-6	CASSDLNRVWKNTEAFF
TRBJ2-7	TRBV11-2	CASSRPGIAYEQYF
TRBJ1-2	TRBV7-8	CASSNPFRDRGRFGYTF
TRBJ2-5	TRBV5-4	CASSLTHQETKYF
TRBJ2-7	TRBV6-1	CASSIAGPGLTYEQYF
TRBJ2-4	TRBV24-1	CATKAVLAKNIQYF
TRBJ2-1	TRBV20-1	CSAYLAGPYNEQFF
TRBJ1-6	TRBV20-1	CSARDNQGQNSPLHF
TRBJ1-1	TRBV7-9	CASSLAPKAEAFF
TRBJ2-7	TRBV12-3/TRBV12-4	CASSSGGYGRPGSLNEQYF
TRBJ1-1	TRBV7-3	CASSFERNTEAFF
TRBJ1-1	TRBV28	CASSPRRSRNTEAFF
TRBJ2-2	TRBV7-6	CASSLQGQAVNTGELFF
TRBJ2-7	TRBV20-1	CSARDPTSAVYEQYF
TRBJ2-7	TRBV7-2	CASSLATGTLHEQYF
TRBJ1-3	TRBV6-5	CASRGDISGNTIYF
TRBJ2-2	TRBV4-3	CASSQDPAGQGSGELFF
TRBJ1-1	TRBV12-3/TRBV12-4	CASSSRQAEAFF